The TCR beta chain under discussion was sequenced for a study of CD8+ T cells in alopecia areata (dated by TCRdb to between 2018 and 2020). Study-wide context: In both human patients and the C3H/HeJ mouse model, the study applied high-throughput TCRbeta sequencing to look at T cell clonal expansion in alopecia areata. On the human side, TCRbeta sequencing was run on scalp tissue and on sorted CD4+ and CD8+ peripheral blood T cells from healthy controls and from alopecia areata patients with either patchy or totalis/universalis disease. Scalp clonality was compared across normal scalp (n=4), patchy alopecia areata scalp (n=8), and alopecia totalis/universalis scalp (n=8). RNA was obtained with the PAXgene miRNA kit for fixed scalp, the miRNeasy kit for PBMCs, and the RNeasy kit for mouse skin. immunoSEQ multiplex PCR using 35 Vbeta forward primers and 13 Jbeta reverse primers was used to amplify TCRbeta CDR3 regions.

The library was prepared using the immunoSEQ multiplex PCR assay. To provide template for TCR sequencing, every sample had RNA extracted and reverse transcribed into cDNA. SuperScript III was used to make first-strand cDNA, primed with a 2:1 mix of oligo-dT and random hexamers. A synthetic immune receptor repertoire was used to measure amplification bias, and any remaining bias was corrected computationally. The paper's data handling went like this. Raw reads were preprocessed to remove errors, and CDR3 was defined according to IMGT conventions as the region from the conserved cysteine to phenylalanine. Clonality was computed as 1 minus the Shannon entropy, with the entropy normalized by log2 of the number of productive unique TCRs. Whether scalp clones were CD4 or CD8 was inferred by matching scalp TCRbeta sequences against CD4 and CD8 repertoires sorted from blood. TCRdb mirrors the immuneACCESS table, restricted to in-frame sequences. Some clones are absent from its copies; in checked studies, under half trace to an unresolved V gene, and the reason for the others is unknown. Clone size and V and J calls were adopted from that table, with D and trimming inferred from the DNA. The sample table lists 110,000 or so clones, 58% of them with a count of one. Jointly, the top ten make up about 23% of the sample.

Peripheral blood and lesional scalp punch biopsies were obtained from patients with alopecia areata. After PBMCs were isolated by density centrifugation and stained for CD3, CD4 and CD8, a FACSAria was used to sort CD4+ and CD8+ T cells. The untreated alopecia areata patients were recruited through a multicenter biomarker study. Blood CD8+ T cells from five or six biomarker-study patients were further sorted into NKG2D-low and NKG2D-high fractions. What the research found in general, with its limitations: Higher clonality and more expanded CD8+ clones were observed in lesional scalp than in normal scalp, particularly in alopecia totalis/universalis, a finding suggestive of antigenic drive. Resident alphabeta T cells in normal human skin are also sequenced, complicating scalp TCR repertoire analysis, unlike mouse skin dominated by gammadelta T cells. Compared with mice, TCR sequences shared between patients were less clear, possibly partly because of HLA diversity across the patient population.

For this clone: The antigen it recognizes is unknown. One end of the junction varies from germline; a read error may be responsible.

CDR1 is given as MGHRA and CDR2 as YSYEKL, both from the germline V gene. The CDR3 contains 14 residues, cysteine and phenylalanine counted. Only the CDR3 portion is preserved as DNA: 42 bases, with reading frame beginning at the first base. The source of this sequence is a human donor with alopecia areata. Sequenced sample: NKG2D-low CD8+ T cells sorted from blood. Sample cell subset or site, as interpreted from the label and publication: sorted CD8+ NKG2D-low blood T cells. The V and J segments used are TRBV4-1 and TRBJ1-1, and possibly TRBD1, on 5 matching bases. The DNA reads as follows: TGCGCCAGCAGCCAAGTTAAGGGGAACGCTGAAGCTTTCTTT. Translation gives CASSQVKGNAEAFF.